What follows describes a single TCR beta chain. Its target antigen remains unknown. It has no much larger one-base neighbor in the sample; base qualities were not kept. V loses 4 bases, J loses 3 bases, and the germline ends lie 16 bases apart. According to the germline V gene, CDR1 reads LGHNT and CDR2 reads FRNRAP. The CDR3 goes from the cysteine to the phenylalanine over 16 residues. Only the CDR3 DNA is retained, 48 bases long and in frame from the first base. TCRbeta CDR3 regions were amplified from genomic DNA using the immunoSEQ Assay, a bias-controlled multiplex PCR. As for the original processing: Nucleated cell counts per sample were estimated from amplification of reference gene primers within the assay. To quantify the absolute abundance of each unique TCRbeta CDR3 rearrangement, sequence reads were collapsed and filtered. Productive Simpson clonality was computed per sample as the square root of Simpson's diversity index over productive rearrangements. TCRdb stores this immuneACCESS table with in-frame sequences only. Part of the clones is absent; in the studies checked, under half of the shortfall reflects unresolved V genes, and no reason is known for the rest. The DNA gave D and trimming, while V, J and clone size come from that table. The sample data list some 320,000 clones, and approximately 85% of these were observed just once. The ten most abundant clones make up roughly 7.8% of the sample.

This record belongs to a study of blood T cell repertoires in COVID-19 (dated by TCRdb to 2018 to 2020). Some background on the complete study: Samples from collaborators originated in the United States, Italy and Spain and spanned both the acute and convalescent phases of COVID-19. The dataset comprised deeply sampled blood TCRbeta repertoires from subjects exposed to, actively infected with, or recovered from COVID-19. The repertoires were made available in a free public database intended to serve as a resource for research on the immune response to SARS-CoV-2. Where HLA class I and class II types were available, the types were taken from metadata supplied by the sample provider, not from assay-based typing. The samples were drawn from two sources: the first 160 participants of the ongoing ImmuneRACE study, and 950 to 1,500 subjects contributed by 6 global collaborators. Nearly every sample came with metadata listing a de-identified subject ID, COVID-19 status, age in years and sex. The material from the prospective study consisted of cDNA or gDNA derived from T cells, B-cell-depleted T cells, or PBMCs. Study-wide findings and limitations: How much clinical and demographic metadata was included differed by source and by participant, and the metadata was provided uncurated.

The collaborating institutions used their own protocols to collect whole blood in K2EDTA tubes. For TCRbeta analysis, collaborators shipped samples in one of three forms: frozen whole blood, isolated PBMCs, or DNA extracted from either of those sample types. Sequencing input: peripheral blood. This sequence originates from a human donor in a cohort sampled during active COVID-19. Recombination connected TRBV12-5 to TRBJ1-5, and possibly TRBD1, on 6 matching bases. CDR3 loop: CASGSPLRGINQPQHF. The DNA reads as follows: TGTGCTAGTGGTTCCCCCCTTAGGGGGATCAATCAGCCCCAGCATTTT.